The 11 T cell receptor beta chains presented below share a single source sample, sequenced in a study of T-cell reconstitution after alpha-beta-depleted transplantation in children. The TCRbeta library incorporated unique molecular identifiers. TCRdb independently ran MiXCR on the PCR reads; one entry per CDR3 protein. The data show 200,000 to 250,000 distinct CDR3 sequences, with under 8.5% seen just once and 5.5% to 6.5% held by the top ten. This sample comprised PBMCs, obtained before TCRalphabeta/CD19-depleted stem cell transplant. These receptors were collected from a boy aged 2 to 9 with acute lymphoblastic leukemia, due to receive a stem cell transplant.

This clonotype was seen repeatedly, ten times or more. This chain connects TRBV6-5 to TRBJ1-4, with unresolved D. CDR3 length: 14 residues. The germline V gene has CDR1 MNHEY and CDR2 SVGAGI. V was pared by 2 bases and J by 5 bases, with 9 bases between. The CDR3 bases are TGTGCCAGCAGTTACGATGTGGGGAATGAAAAACTGTTTTTT. The encoded protein is CASSYDVGNEKLFF.

There are a few counts of this clonotype. The rearrangement links TRBV20-1 to TRBJ2-7, with no clear D. The CDR3 loop spans 14 amino acids. Germline values: CDR1 DFQATT, CDR2 SNEGSKA (reference sequence). The V end was cut by 6 bases, the J end by 2 bases, with 17 bases between. The CDR3, as DNA: TGCAGTGCCCCATCCCCGACACAGACCTACGAGCAGTACTTC. Amino acids: CSAPSPTQTYEQYF.

This sequence joins TRBV4-3 and TRBJ1-1; TRBD1 matches 12 bases. This CDR3 is built from 15 residues. Germline V gives CDR1 LGHNA, CDR2 YSLEER. V shed 6 bases, J shed 6 bases, and the junction held 8 bases outside the gene matches. In nucleotides, the CDR3 is TGCGCCAGCAGGGAAAAGGGACAGGGGGCCGCTGAAGCTTTCTTT. This gives the protein CASREKGQGAAEAFF.

This clonotype has more than one count but fewer than ten. V usage is TRBV12-3 or TRBV12-4 and J usage is TRBJ1-6, with TRBD1 as a possible D gene (5 bases). The CDR3 length is 14 residues. Trimming shortened V by 1 base and J by 7 bases, and 8 bases separated the two germline ends. The CDR3 DNA sequence: TGTGCCAGCAGTTTAGGGGCAGGGAATTCACCCCTCCACTTT. Its protein product is CASSLGAGNSPLHF.

This clonotype was picked up many times. The chain employs TRBV5-5 and TRBJ1-4; 8 positions match TRBD1. CDR3 length: 15 residues. V shed 7 bases, J shed 5 bases, and the junction held 10 bases outside the gene matches. The germline gives CDR1 SGHKS, CDR2 YYEKEE (reference sequence). The CDR3 nucleotides read TGTGCCAGCGGTGATTGGACAGGGAAGAATGAAAAACTGTTTTTT. Its protein product is CASGDWTGKNEKLFF. Full variable domain (rest looked up from reference TRBV5-5 and TRBJ1-4): DAGVTQSPTHLIKTRGQQVTLRCSPISGHKSVSWYQQVLGQGPQFIFQYYEKEERGRGNFPDRFSARQFPNYSSELNVNALLLGDSALYLCASGDWTGKNEKLFFGSGTQLSVL.

This clonotype was counted ten times or more. The chain is built from TRBV6-1 and TRBJ2-5; D remains ambiguous. This CDR3 spans 14 amino acids. Trimming pared 0 bases from V and 5 bases from J, leaving 10 bases between. Germline CDR1 MNHNS, CDR2 SASEGT. CDR3 DNA: TGTGCCAGCAGTGAAGCGGCAGCTTTTGAGACCCAGTACTTC. Translated, it gives CASSEAAAFETQYF.

V gene TRBV4-3 combines with J gene TRBJ2-7, with 11 bases lining up with TRBD1. CDR1 is LGHNA and CDR2 is YSLEER in the germline V gene. The J segment lost 5 bases and the V segment lost 1 base, leaving 1 base of the junction unmatched. The CDR3 loop spans 14 amino acids. The CDR3 region is CASSQGTGGHEQYF. As DNA, the CDR3 is TGCGCCAGCAGCCAAGGGACAGGGGGCCACGAGCAGTACTTC.

This clonotype has at least ten counts. At one of its ends the junction is not consistent with the germline gene, which may arise from a read error. This CDR3 is CSVRVGGSTGDVRF. The DNA of the CDR3 is TGCAGCGTGCGAGTTGGGGGATCGACGGGTGACGTCAGATTC. This chain joins TRBV29-1 and TRBJ2-7; D assignment may be TRBD1 or TRBD2 (5 bases each). Germline CDR1 SQVTM, CDR2 ANQGSEA. The CDR3 runs to 14 residues.

This clonotype was seen a handful of times. The J gene is TRBJ2-1, the V gene TRBV28, with D perhaps assigned TRBD1 or TRBD2 (5 bases each). The germline gives CDR1 MDHEN, CDR2 SYDVKM. V gave up 6 bases and J gave up 5 bases, with 20 bases separating them. There are 16 residues in the CDR3. The CDR3 region has the DNA TGTGCCAGCAGCCTCGGCCCCGGGACCGGGGACAATGAGCAGTTCTTC. Amino acid sequence: CASSLGPGTGDNEQFF.

This clonotype was recorded many times. V usage is TRBV7-2 and J usage is TRBJ2-4, with TRBD1 matching 7 bases. The CDR3 runs to 16 residues. Per germline, CDR1 SGHTA and CDR2 FQGNSA. Unmatched junction bases numbered 12, after V lost 5 bases and J lost 5 bases. This chain's CDR3 is CASSLEQTGPENIQYF. The CDR3 bases are TGTGCCAGCAGCCTCGAACAGACAGGGCCAGAAAACATTCAGTACTTC.

This clonotype has ten or more counts. CDR3 protein: CAISEGAGEGTEAFF. The CDR3 coding sequence is TGTGCCATCAGTGAGGGTGCAGGGGAAGGTACTGAAGCTTTCTTT. The genes are TRBV10-3 and TRBJ1-1; possible D gene TRBD1, 6 bases. Germline CDR1 reads ENHRY; CDR2 reads SYGVKD. Trimming took off 2 bases at V and 5 bases at J, with 15 bases between the two ends. This CDR3 has 15 residues.